This T cell receptor beta chain was retrieved from a study of metastatic and nonmetastatic thyroid tumors (dated by TCRdb to 2018 to 2020). Context from the whole study: The researchers compared repertoires between peripheral blood samples and tumor or nodule tissue samples from patients with malignant or benign thyroid disease. What the study reported, not specific to this receptor: In both blood and tumor samples, malignant tumors were reported to have significantly higher TCR beta diversity than benign nodules.

V lost 5 bases and J lost 4 bases; the stretch between them is 14 bases long. The CDR3, from cysteine to phenylalanine, totals 14 residues. The entry retains the CDR3 DNA only, 42 bases that are in frame from base 1. None of the patients had been given any treatment before thyroid surgery. Patient clinical samples collected from 2012 to 2018 were retrospectively analysed using T-cell receptor beta sequencing. This clone appeared a few times. Its antigen is not yet known. The sample holds no much larger clone one base away, and base qualities are not on file. The library was generated by PCR. The run used an Illumina HiSeq 4000. High-throughput sequencing was used to profile the TCR beta-chain CDR3 region of each patient. The source study handled its data this way. A classifier to discriminate distant-metastatic papillary thyroid cancer patients was built from CDR3 differences across clinicopathological groups. To measure repertoire diversity the researchers used the Shannon index, while the Morisita-Horn index served to gauge how similar the tumor and blood repertoires were. The raw public data were reprocessed by TCRdb itself: fastp quality trimming at Q25, MiXCR clonotype calling, in-frame beta chains only. The authors' filters were not applied to this entry. In this sample the table shows about 15,000 clones, around 23% of which occur a single time. The biggest ten clones account for about 16% of the sample.

The receptor chain draws on TRBV12-3 or TRBV12-4 and TRBJ2-5, with the D gene too uncertain to name. This receptor was taken from a female donor with papillary thyroid cancer or a benign thyroid nodule (not recorded which). Some clones in this sample may be carry-over from other donors' samples. The sequenced sample consisted of adjacent normal tissue. Here the CDR3 is given as CASSPRTVPETQYF. In nucleotide form, the sequence is TGTGCCAGCAGTCCCAGAACAGTACCAGAGACCCAGTACTTC.